The rows below give T cell receptor beta chains drawn from one sample of a study of human T cells and chemical hapten exposure. Each CDR3 protein gets one entry after TCRdb re-called the RACE reads with MiXCR. In the table there are approximately 90,000 distinct CDR3 sequences, around 12% of which are singletons. The source material was whole blood, sampled in connection with sensitization to the hapten diphenylcyclopropenone (DPC). The receptors here all came from a woman aged 40 to 49 with alopecia areata. Some clones in this sample may be carry-over from other donors' samples. Both conserved end residues are part of each CDR3.

v_gene: TRBV29-1
CDR3aa: CSVVVRDIQETQYF

v_gene: TRBV28
CDR3aa: CASNSNYGYTF

v_gene: TRBV27
CDR3aa: CVSSLVRDTYEQYF

v_gene: TRBV14
CDR3aa: CASSQDLPDRVDDGNQPQHF

v_gene: TRBV7-8
CDR3aa: CASSLPRDRLSYEQYF

v_gene: TRBV3-1
CDR3aa: CASRGGGWFNYNEQFF

v_gene: TRBV6-4
CDR3aa: CASSDGTSGNEQFF

v_gene: TRBV7-9
CDR3aa: CASSLGGLRTGELFF

v_gene: TRBV18
CDR3aa: CASSMSGRSYEQYF

v_gene: TRBV18
CDR3aa: CASSPSEDYGYTF

v_gene: TRBV19
CDR3aa: CASTSKGGGNLNQPQHF

v_gene: TRBV25-1
CDR3aa: CASSDPRQGDTEAFF

v_gene: TRBV5-1
CDR3aa: CASSRGEDRGPEAFF

v_gene: TRBV28
CDR3aa: CASSTPGTHEQYF

v_gene: TRBV7-2
CDR3aa: CASGRQGASTEAFF

v_gene: TRBV7-9
CDR3aa: CASSLYRGLDTDTQYF

v_gene: TRBV2
CDR3aa: CASSEGQGTTDTQYF

v_gene: TRBV27
CDR3aa: CASGYSVSTDTQYF

v_gene: TRBV10-3
CDR3aa: CAISESGTGGYEQYF

v_gene: TRBV12-3/TRBV12-4
CDR3aa: CASSLGTANYEQYF

v_gene: TRBV20-1
CDR3aa: CSANNYQLAGGPGELFF

v_gene: TRBV7-2
CDR3aa: CASSLSGTVNQPQHF